This is a list of T cell receptor beta chains from one sample in a study of blood T cell repertoires in COVID-19. This table comes from immunoSEQ multiplex PCR, and its TCRdb copy is limited to in-frame clones, with some not included. The table has roughly 360,000 clones, approximately 90% seen once. Input material: PBMCs or T cells enriched from blood (not recorded which). The receptors here all came from a woman in her twenties or thirties with acute COVID-19. Each CDR3 is given with its conserved first and last residue. A D gene is named only where the DNA matches it firmly. Clone size, where shown, is once, few, many, or a class for clones that have expanded.

CASSPNRGAPSTDTQYF	TGTGCCAGCAGTCCCAACCGGGGGGCCCCTAGCACAGATACGCAGTATTTT	TRBV6-2/TRBV6-3	TRBJ2-3	17	-	-
CASSDRGNSMNTEAFF	TGTGCCAGCAGTGATAGGGGGAACAGCATGAACACTGAAGCTTTCTTT	TRBV6-1	TRBJ1-1	16	-	-
CASSFGGQGGTYEQYF	TGTGCCAGCAGCTTTGGGGGACAGGGGGGAACCTACGAGCAGTACTTC	TRBV7-6	TRBJ2-7	16	-	TRBD1
CARSLKGVGNTIYF	TGTGCCAGAAGCTTGAAGGGGGTTGGAAACACCATATATTTT	TRBV5-3	TRBJ1-3	14	-	-
CASSSLRTGGNTGELFF	TGTGCCAGCAGTTCACTCCGGACAGGGGGGAACACCGGGGAGCTGTTTTTT	TRBV27	TRBJ2-2	17	-	TRBD1
CASSISGGLPFEQYF	TGTGCCAGCAGCATTAGCGGGGGGCTCCCTTTCGAGCAGTACTTC	TRBV7-3	TRBJ2-7	15	-	TRBD2
CATSLEYTGASTEAFF	TGTGCCACCAGCTTAGAATACACAGGGGCCAGCACTGAAGCTTTCTTT	TRBV15	TRBJ1-1	16	once	TRBD1
CASSLTGSGGTDTQYF	TGTGCCAGCAGCTTAACGGGATCGGGGGGCACAGATACGCAGTATTTT	TRBV7-3	TRBJ2-3	16	-	-
CASSVYASRDRLFF	TGTGCCAGCAGTGTATACGCCAGCAGGGATCGGCTGTTTTTT	TRBV2	TRBJ1-4	14	-	-
CASRTKLYSNQPQHF	TGTGCCAGCAGAACCAAACTATATAGCAATCAGCCCCAGCATTTT	TRBV28	TRBJ1-5	15	-	-
CASSLGQVNQPQHF	TGTGCCAGCAGTTTAGGCCAGGTAAATCAGCCCCAGCATTTT	TRBV27	TRBJ1-5	14	-	-
CACRRDSGNTIYF	TGTGCCTGCCGGCGGGACTCTGGAAACACCATATATTTT	TRBV30	TRBJ1-3	13	-	-
CSVKSGTENTGELFF	TGCAGCGTTAAGTCCGGGACAGAGAACACCGGGGAGCTGTTTTTT	TRBV29-1	TRBJ2-2	15	-	TRBD1
CASSEIGAGGNEQYF	TGTGCCAGCAGTGAAATCGGGGCAGGGGGCAACGAGCAGTACTTC	TRBV6-1	TRBJ2-7	15	-	TRBD1
CASSYRDSAYNEQFF	TGTGCCAGTAGTTACCGGGACAGTGCCTACAATGAGCAGTTCTTC	TRBV19	TRBJ2-1	15	-	TRBD1
CASSGLDGGNSPLHF	TGTGCCAGCAGCGGCCTGGACGGGGGGAATTCACCCCTCCACTTT	TRBV7-8	TRBJ1-6	15	-	-
CASSQRRQGLAKNIQYF	TGTGCCAGCAGCCAAAGACGACAGGGGCTAGCCAAAAACATTCAGTACTTC	TRBV3-1/TRBV3-2	TRBJ2-4	17	-	TRBD1
CASSPLSRGPETQYF	TGTGCCAGCAGCCCCTTAAGCAGGGGGCCCGAGACCCAGTACTTC	TRBV7-2	TRBJ2-5	15	-	TRBD1
CASSLALSGQGEKLFF	TGTGCCAGCAGCTTAGCGCTTTCGGGACAGGGGGAAAAACTGTTTTTT	TRBV7-2	TRBJ1-4	16	-	TRBD1
CASSQSRSSGELTDTQYF	TGTGCCAGCAGCCAATCGCGGTCTAGCGGGGAATTAACAGATACGCAGTATTTT	TRBV4-2	TRBJ2-3	18	-	TRBD2
CASSRPGTPNTEAFF	TGTGCCAGTAGTCGTCCCGGGACTCCGAACACTGAAGCTTTCTTT	TRBV19	TRBJ1-1	15	-	-
CASSGQTDKNTGELFF	TGTGCCAGCAGCGGACAGACAGATAAGAACACCGGGGAGCTGTTTTTT	TRBV7-9	TRBJ2-2	16	-	-
CASSPLGQGEKLFF	TGTGCCAGCAGCCCGCTTGGACAGGGTGAAAAACTGTTTTTT	TRBV7-9	TRBJ1-4	14	-	TRBD1
CASSLNAGQGPQHF	TGCGCCAGCAGCTTGAACGCTGGCCAGGGGCCCCAGCATTTT	TRBV5-1	TRBJ1-5	14	-	-
CASMWNRDNQPQHF	TGTGCCAGCATGTGGAACAGGGACAATCAGCCCCAGCATTTT	TRBV6-5	TRBJ1-5	14	-	-
CATRTTAGFKEKLFF	TGTGCCACGCGTACAACAGCGGGGTTTAAGGAAAAACTGTTTTTT	TRBV19	TRBJ1-4	15	-	-
CAISDRREDTEAFF	TGTGCCATCAGTGATCGGCGGGAGGACACTGAAGCTTTCTTT	TRBV10-3	TRBJ1-1	14	-	-
CASSLGTARGEQFF	TGTGCCAGCAGCCTAGGGACAGCCAGGGGTGAGCAGTTCTTC	TRBV9	TRBJ2-1	14	-	TRBD1
CASSTPGQGLNSPLHF	TGTGCCAGCAGCACCCCCGGACAGGGACTAAATTCACCCCTCCACTTT	TRBV9	TRBJ1-6	16	-	TRBD1
CASSTRTGNSPLHF	TGTGCCAGCAGCACCCGGACAGGGAATTCACCCCTCCACTTT	TRBV9	TRBJ1-6	14	-	TRBD1
CASSLQGLMNTEAFF	TGTGCCAGCAGCTTACAGGGCCTCATGAACACTGAAGCTTTCTTT	TRBV7-2	TRBJ1-1	15	-	-
CASRGTSGGRTDTQYF	TGTGCCAGCAGGGGGACTAGCGGGGGGCGCACAGATACGCAGTATTTT	TRBV7-3	TRBJ2-3	16	-	TRBD2
CASSQVGQAGPQPQHF	TGTGCCAGCAGCCAAGTTGGACAGGCGGGTCCTCAGCCCCAGCATTTT	TRBV4-2	TRBJ1-5	16	-	TRBD1
CASSFSRTEANYGYTF	TGTGCCAGCAGCTTTTCCCGGACAGAAGCCAACTATGGCTACACCTTC	TRBV5-4	TRBJ1-2	16	few	-
CASRVGRGEKLFF	TGTGCCAGCAGGGTGGGCCGGGGAGAAAAACTGTTTTTT	TRBV28	TRBJ1-4	13	-	-
CASSLWPTRTGGGGNGYTF	TGTGCCAGCAGCTTATGGCCGACTCGGACAGGGGGGGGTGGGAATGGCTACACCTTC	TRBV27	TRBJ1-2	19	-	TRBD1
CASSELKGAGTEAFF	TGTGCCAGCAGTGAATTGAAGGGGGCTGGCACTGAAGCTTTCTTT	TRBV25-1	TRBJ1-1	15	-	TRBD1
CASSQDGRLNSGNTIYF	TGTGCCAGCAGCCAAGACGGCAGACTGAACTCTGGAAACACCATATATTTT	TRBV14	TRBJ1-3	17	few	-
CASSFSSYEQYF	TGTGCCAGCAGCTTTTCCAGCTACGAGCAGTACTTC	TRBV5-6	TRBJ2-7	12	-	-